This T cell receptor (beta chain) was sequenced in a study of early T cells in non-severe SARS-CoV-2 infection. Study context: Unpaired chains resulted from sequencing bulk RNA of unsorted whole blood. Study results and limitations: Clonotype matching in VDJdb favored anti-spike CD8 responses and did not capture private and CD4 specificities.

Unique molecular identifiers were affixed to single, distinct cDNA molecules. TCRdb re-analysed the 5' RACE reads in MiXCR, keeping a single row per CDR3 protein. The sample records about 110,000 distinct CDR3 sequences, around 10% being singletons. This CDR3 contains 16 residues. V lost 6 bases, J lost 0 bases, and 2 bases stayed unmatched. From germline, CDR1 is MNHNY and CDR2 SVGAGI (reference sequence). This clonotype was recorded many times. Its target is unknown. This sequence was found in an adult who was a healthcare worker with PCR-confirmed SARS-CoV-2 infection or an uninfected control (not recorded which). The V call is TRBV6-6, the J call TRBJ2-2; 12 bases line up with TRBD2. The sequencing sample was made of whole blood. The CDR3 here is CASSWTSGANTGELFF. For the CDR3, the DNA is TGTGCCAGCAGCTGGACTAGCGGGGCGAACACCGGGGAGCTGTTTTTT.